Presented here are 20 T cell receptor beta chains from one specimen sequenced in a study of CD8+CD57+ T cells in acquired aplastic anemia. For CDR3 and TCR beta VDJ profiling, genomic DNA was the template used. MiXCR was run by TCRdb on the reads, yielding one entry per CDR3 protein. The sample carries about 160,000 distinct CDR3 sequences, around 45% recorded once. The material sequenced was sorted CD4+, CD8+, or CD8+CD57+ T cells (not recorded which) from PBMCs. The receptors were sampled from a human donor in good health.

The chain couples TRBV20-1 to TRBJ1-1; 9 bases line up with TRBD1. The CDR3 loop spans 13 amino acids. V lost 6 bases and J lost 5; bases outside the gene matches: 7. CDR1 is DFQATT, CDR2 SNEGSKA, per germline (reference sequence). CDR3 loop: CSAPGQGRTEAFF. The CDR3 coding sequence is TGCAGTGCCCCGGGACAGGGAAGGACTGAAGCTTTCTTT.

This clonotype showed up many times. The chain uses TRBV3-1 and TRBJ1-6, with unresolved D. CDR1 is LGHDT, CDR2 YNNKEL, per germline (reference sequence). The CDR3 sequence is 12 residues long. The V and J ends lost 0 bases and 12 bases respectively, with 6 bases between them. CDR3 sequence (DNA): TGTGCCAGCAGCCAAGAAACTGGACCCCTCCACTTT. Translation: CASSQETGPLHF.

Regarding this clonotype: The junction departs from germline at one end; a sequencing error may be responsible. This rearrangement joins TRBV11-2 to TRBJ1-1; no definite D call. The germline V gene has CDR1 SGHAT and CDR2 FQNNGV. This CDR3 region has 14 residues. The CDR3 DNA follows: TGTGTCAGCAGCTTAGAAGATCCAACCACTGAAGCTTTCTTT. As protein: CVSSLEDPTTEAFF.

This clonotype was observed once. This chain joins TRBV15 and TRBJ2-1; 9 bases agree with TRBD2. V shed 3 bases and J 7 bases; nucleotides not matched to a gene: 7. Looked up from germline, CDR1 is LNHNV and CDR2 is YYDKDF (reference sequence). The CDR3 runs 15 residues. CDR3 sequence (DNA): TGTGCCACCAGCAGTCTAGCGGGGCATACAAATGAGCAGTTCTTC. It encodes CATSSLAGHTNEQFF. Together with reference TRBV15 and TRBJ2-1, the CDR3 gives the full variable domain: DAMVIQNPRYQVTQFGKPVTLSCSQTLNHNVMYWYQQKSSQAPKLLFHYYDKDFNNEADTPDNFQSRRPNTSFCFLDIRSPGLGDTAMYLCATSSLAGHTNEQFFGPGTRLTVL.

The count of this clonotype is one. The V gene is TRBV7-9, the J gene TRBJ2-3; possibly TRBD1 for D (6 bases). The CDR3 covers 14 residues. The germline V and J ends were trimmed by 1 base and 6 bases, with 11 bases remaining between them. CDR1 is SEHNR and CDR2 is FQNEAQ in the germline V gene (reference sequence). CDR3 coding DNA: TGTGCCAGCAGCTTAGAACAGGGTTGGGATACGCAGTATTTT. As protein: CASSLEQGWDTQYF.

This chain links TRBV7-9 with TRBJ2-7; D gene uncertain. Germline V gene sequence: CDR1 SEHNR, CDR2 FQNEAQ (reference sequence). V lost 5 bases and J 0 bases, leaving 8 bases between the germline ends. This CDR3 has 13 residues. The chain's CDR3 is CASSHLHSYEQYF. The CDR3, as DNA: TGTGCCAGCAGCCACTTACACTCCTACGAGCAGTACTTC.

This clonotype was counted at least ten times. The V call is TRBV19, the J call TRBJ2-3; D is undetermined. The germline CDR1 and CDR2 sequences are LNHDA and SQIVND (reference sequence). The V end was cut by 3 bases, the J end by 6 bases, with 22 bases between. This CDR3 has 17 residues. In DNA, the CDR3 is TGTGCCAGTAGTATCCAACCAGTAATCGGGCTTGTTGATACGCAGTATTTT. This encodes CASSIQPVIGLVDTQYF.

This clonotype was picked up many times. The DNA of the CDR3 is TGTGCCACCAGCAGGGGAGGGACAGGGGCACAGCCCCAGCATTTT. Its protein is CATSRGGTGAQPQHF. The chain joins TRBV15 to TRBJ1-5; the match to TRBD1 covers 10 bases. CDR3 size: 15 residues. Germline V gene data show CDR1 as LNHNV and CDR2 as YYDKDF (reference sequence). With 3 bases clipped from V and 7 bases from J, the junction kept 6 bases outside the gene matches.

This clonotype occurred many times. The chain combines TRBV10-3 with TRBJ2-7; the match to TRBD1 covers 9 bases. CDR1 is ENHRY and CDR2 is SYGVKD in the germline V gene. Unmatched junction bases numbered 8, after V lost 6 bases and J lost 2 bases. The CDR3 contains 15 residues. CDR3 sequence: CAIRAGTGTTYEQYF. The DNA for the CDR3 is TGTGCCATCAGAGCCGGGACAGGGACAACCTACGAGCAGTACTTC.

This clonotype was seen at least ten times. The chain is built from TRBV19 and TRBJ1-2; D is possibly TRBD1 (6 bases). Germline assignment: CDR1 LNHDA and CDR2 SQIVND (reference sequence). The CDR3 contains 12 residues. V was shortened by 6 bases and J by 7 bases, with 12 bases between the two germline ends. Written as DNA, the CDR3 is TGTGCCAGTAGGAGGGGGGTTGGTGGCTACACCTTC. This codes for CASRRGVGGYTF.

This chain uses TRBV5-4 with TRBJ2-7, with 10 bases matching TRBD2. V lost 4 bases, J lost 3 bases, and 7 bases stayed unmatched. The germline V gene has CDR1 SGHNT and CDR2 YYREEE (reference sequence). The CDR3 loop spans 15 amino acids. This CDR3 reads CASSTPSGGYYEQYF. As DNA, the CDR3 is TGTGCCAGCAGCACCCCTAGCGGGGGCTACTACGAGCAGTACTTC.

This clonotype was seen only a few times. The chain employs TRBV24-1 and TRBJ1-6; 7 nucleotides align to TRBD1. V was pared by 9 bases and J by 7 bases, with 5 bases of the junction left unmatched. The CDR3 loop spans 13 amino acids. Germline V gene data show CDR1 as KGHDR and CDR2 as SFDVKD. The chain's CDR3 is CATQGQVNSPLHF. The DNA of the CDR3 is TGTGCCACCCAAGGACAGGTCAATTCACCCCTCCACTTT.

The table lists this clonotype with a few counts. The genes are TRBV19 and TRBJ1-1; D uncertain. The germline V gene encodes CDR1 LNHDA and CDR2 SQIVND (reference sequence). The V end lost 4 bases, the J end lost 12 bases, and 15 bases lay between the germline ends. This CDR3 spans 12 amino acids. CDR3 residues: CASSTTTRITFF. The CDR3 DNA reads TGTGCCAGTAGTACCACGACACGTATAACTTTCTTT.

This chain joins TRBV24-1 and TRBJ1-5, with 8 bases lining up with TRBD1. J lost 5 bases, V lost 4 bases, and 3 bases had no gene match. The germline V gene encodes CDR1 KGHDR and CDR2 SFDVKD. This CDR3 has 14 amino acids. CDR3 region: CATSDNRGYQPQHF. CDR3 nucleotides: TGTGCCACCAGTGACAACAGGGGGTATCAGCCCCAGCATTTT.

With respect to this clonotype: The junction differs from germline at one of its ends, possibly a read error. The chain couples TRBV6-2 or TRBV6-3 to TRBJ2-3; D is unclear. Germline CDR1 reads MNHEY; CDR2 reads SVGEGT. CDR3 size: 17 residues. In DNA form, the CDR3 reads TGTGCCAGCAGTTACTCGAAACTGACCCCGAGCACAGATACGAAGTATTTT. This encodes CASSYSKLTPSTDTKYF.

This clonotype was picked up many times. This chain links TRBV20-1 with TRBJ1-1; weak D call: TRBD1 (5 bases). The CDR3 extends over 14 amino acids. With 6 bases removed from V and 4 bases from J, the gap between germline ends came to 18 bases. CDR1 DFQATT and CDR2 SNEGSKA come from the germline V gene (reference sequence). The CDR3 region is CSAPEYGGGTEAFF. In DNA form, the CDR3 reads TGCAGTGCGCCCGAATACGGGGGAGGCACTGAAGCTTTCTTT.

The chain employs TRBV15 and TRBJ2-2; tentatively, D is TRBD1 (5 bases). V shed 0 bases and J shed 9 bases, with 11 bases lying between them. This CDR3 comprises 14 residues. Germline V gene data show CDR1 as LNHNV and CDR2 as YYDKDF (reference sequence). The CDR3 sequence is CATSRDAAGRELFF. CDR3 nucleotides: TGTGCCACCAGCAGAGATGCGGCAGGGCGGGAGCTGTTTTTT.

The chain links TRBV29-1 to TRBJ1-4, with a tentative D call TRBD1 (5 bases). CDR1 is SQVTM, CDR2 ANQGSEA, per germline. CDR3 length: 11 amino acids. Trimming left V 6 bases short and J 8 bases short, with 10 bases between. This CDR3 is CSVQQAEKLFF. CDR3 DNA: TGCAGCGTACAACAGGCGGAAAAACTGTTTTTT.

This clonotype was counted ten times or more. CDR3 coding DNA: TGTGCCAGCAGCCTAGCGGGGGGCGGTTATGACACTGAAGCTTTCTTT. Amino acids: CASSLAGGGYDTEAFF. The chain carries TRBV12-3 or TRBV12-4 and TRBJ1-1, with D possibly being TRBD1 (6 bases). V lost 6 bases, J lost 3 bases, and 20 bases lay in between. The CDR3 is 16 amino acids.

CDR3 region: CASSPDGISNQPQHF. CDR3 coding DNA: TGTGCCAGCTCACCGGACGGGATTAGCAATCAGCCCCAGCATTTT. The gene calls are TRBV18 and TRBJ1-5; D gene ambiguous. The CDR3 spans 15 residues. Trimming shortened V by 3 bases and J by 0 bases, and 9 bases separated the two germline ends. CDR1 and CDR2 (germline): KGHSH, LQKENI.